A selection of T cell receptor beta chains follows, all from one sample in a study of shared clonotypes between healthy human individuals. Here immunoSEQ multiplex PCR was the method, and the copy in TCRdb shows in-frame clones only, minus some. The data contain 100,000 or so clones, 68% of them seen just once; the ten biggest clones take up 24%. The sequenced sample consisted of memory CD8+ T cells sorted from blood. The receptors were sampled from a woman in her 30s in good health. The CDR3 runs from the conserved cysteine through the conserved F or W. The D gene is left open where the match is weak. Not all rows give a size; the values are once, few, many and, for expanded clones, a class.

14,TRBJ2-1,.,TRBD1,TRBV5-1,CASNEKTGADEQFF,TGCGCCAGTAACGAAAAAACAGGGGCTGATGAGCAGTTCTTC
17,TRBJ2-7,.,TRBD2,TRBV4-1,CASSQPLAGARGEEQYF,TGCGCCAGCAGCCAACCACTAGCGGGGGCCCGGGGAGAGGAGCAGTACTTC
15,TRBJ2-5,few,TRBD2,TRBV6-4,CASSPGTSGKETQYF,TGTGCCAGCAGCCCAGGGACTAGCGGAAAAGAGACCCAGTACTTC
15,TRBJ2-2,.,.,TRBV28,CASRVGGEDTGELFF,TGTGCCAGCAGGGTAGGAGGGGAGGACACCGGGGAGCTGTTTTTT
14,TRBJ2-7,many,.,TRBV27,CASSLFRDDYEQYF,TGTGCCAGCAGTTTATTCCGTGACGACTACGAGCAGTACTTC
14,TRBJ1-5,.,.,TRBV19,CASNPQGFNQPQHF,TGTGCCAGTAACCCCCAGGGGTTCAATCAGCCCCAGCATTTT
17,TRBJ2-1,.,TRBD2,TRBV5-1,CASSLTLGAGALNEQFF,TGCGCCAGCAGCTTGACCCTGGGAGCGGGAGCTCTCAATGAGCAGTTCTTC
18,TRBJ2-1,.,TRBD2,TRBV28,CASRLNSIGGRAYNEQFF,TGTGCCAGCAGACTGAATTCTATTGGCGGGAGGGCCTACAATGAGCAGTTCTTC
19,TRBJ1-3,many,.,TRBV6-9,CASSYPETSDVSSGNTIYF,TGTGCCAGCAGTTACCCTGAAACCTCGGACGTGAGCTCTGGAAACACCATATATTTT
15,TRBJ2-1,few,.,TRBV6-4,CASSDSSGSYNEQFF,TGTGCCAGCAGTGACTCTAGCGGCAGCTACAATGAGCAGTTCTTC